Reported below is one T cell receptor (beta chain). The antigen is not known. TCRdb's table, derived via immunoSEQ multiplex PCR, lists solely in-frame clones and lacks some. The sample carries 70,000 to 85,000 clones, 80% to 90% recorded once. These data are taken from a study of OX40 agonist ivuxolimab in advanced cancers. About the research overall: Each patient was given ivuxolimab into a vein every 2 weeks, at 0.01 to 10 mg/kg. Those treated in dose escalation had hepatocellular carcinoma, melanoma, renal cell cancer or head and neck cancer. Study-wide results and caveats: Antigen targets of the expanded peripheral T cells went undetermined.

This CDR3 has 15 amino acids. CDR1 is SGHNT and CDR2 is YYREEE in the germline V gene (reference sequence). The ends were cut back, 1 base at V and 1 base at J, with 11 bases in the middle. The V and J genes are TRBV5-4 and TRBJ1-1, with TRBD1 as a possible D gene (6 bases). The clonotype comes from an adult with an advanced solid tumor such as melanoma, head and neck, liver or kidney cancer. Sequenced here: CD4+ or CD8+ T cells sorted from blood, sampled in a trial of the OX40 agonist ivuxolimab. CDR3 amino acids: CASSLRVRGNTEAFF. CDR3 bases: TGTGCCAGCAGCTTGCGGGTCAGGGGGAACACTGAAGCTTTCTTT.